This T cell receptor beta chain originates from a study of T cell changes during pregnancy in multiple sclerosis. V shed 6 bases, J shed 6 bases, and the junction held 7 bases outside the gene matches. CDR1 and CDR2 from the germline V gene are ENHRY and SYGVKD. CDR3 length: 13 residues. Repertoires were generated with immunoSEQ multiplex PCR, while TCRdb's copy carries only in-frame clones and drops some. This sample carries about 68,000 clones, 91% of them seen once, and the ten largest clones take 0.65% to 0.9%. The material was peripheral blood, obtained in the second trimester of pregnancy. The gene calls are TRBV10-3 and TRBJ2-7; 8 bases line up with TRBD2. This sequence was found in a female donor with multiple sclerosis, enrolled in a pregnancy study. In DNA form, the CDR3 reads TGTGCCATCAGGACGACTAGCGAGGGCGAGCAGTACTTC. Translated: CAIRTTSEGEQYF.